The 10 T cell receptor beta chains given below trace back to one sample, sequenced in a study of control samples from healthy donors and cancer patients. Measured with immunoSEQ multiplex PCR; TCRdb has only the in-frame clones, and not every one. The sample has 100,000 to 150,000 clones, approximately 90% seen once. Sequencing used blood. These receptors were taken from a middle-aged man in good health.

The V call is TRBV15, the J call TRBJ1-1; no clear D. V lost 0 bases and J lost 11, with 19 bases in between. This CDR3 contains 15 residues. Germline lookup yields CDR1 LNHNV and CDR2 YYDKDF (reference sequence). CDR3 loop: CATSRDPSREGVAFF. The CDR3 region has the DNA TGTGCCACCAGCAGAGATCCCTCGCGAGAAGGAGTCGCTTTCTTT.

The rearrangement joins TRBV12-5 to TRBJ2-5; D is unresolved. V lost 8 bases, J lost 2 bases, and 15 bases lay in between. This CDR3 is 14 amino acids long. The V gene's germline CDR1 is LGHNT and CDR2 FRNRAP. CDR3 in amino acids: CASRPLGKQETQYF. DNA for the CDR3: TGTGCTAGTCGCCCTTTAGGTAAGCAAGAGACCCAGTACTTC. The entire variable domain, with the rest obtained from reference TRBV12-5 and TRBJ2-5, is as follows: DARVTQTPRHKVTEMGQEVTMRCQPILGHNTVFWYRQTMMQGLELLAYFRNRAPLDDSGMPKDRFSAEMPDATLATLKIQPSEPRDSAVYFCASRPLGKQETQYFGPGTRLLVL.

The rearrangement links TRBV2 to TRBJ2-5; D not resolved. The CDR3 has 12 residues. Germline V gives CDR1 SNHLY, CDR2 FYNNEI. Trimming left V 6 bases short and J 2 bases short, with 7 bases between. The CDR3: CASSTTQETQYF. The CDR3 DNA reads as TGTGCCAGCAGCACAACACAAGAGACCCAGTACTTC.

The genes are TRBV3-1 (or the pseudogene TRBV3-2) and TRBJ2-1; the match to TRBD2 covers 13 bases. Germline CDR1 is LGHDT and CDR2 is YNNKEL (reference sequence). The junction had 5 bases not matched to a gene; V was cut back by 4 bases and J by 8 bases. The CDR3 extends over 15 amino acids. The CDR3 bases are TGTGCCAGCAGCCCAACTAGCGGGGGGGCGTATGAGCAGTTCTTC. Its translation is CASSPTSGGAYEQFF.

The chain combines TRBV18 with TRBJ1-5; D unresolved. Trimming took 3 bases from V and 4 from J, leaving 7 bases between them. Germline CDR1 and CDR2: KGHSH and LQKENI. CDR3 length equals 13 residues. The CDR3 nucleotides read TGTGCCAGCTCACCGGGCCAAAATCAGCCCCAGCATTTT. Amino acid sequence: CASSPGQNQPQHF.

J is TRBJ1-1 and V is TRBV2; 8 bases agree with TRBD1. The CDR3 spans 13 residues. Looked up from germline, CDR1 is SNHLY and CDR2 is FYNNEI. Trimming at V came to 5 bases and at J to 3 bases, leaving 2 bases not matched to a gene. CDR3 nucleotide sequence: TGTGCCAGCAGTTCGGACAGGGACACTGAAGCTTTCTTT. This encodes CASSSDRDTEAFF.

In this sample, this clone turned up once. V gene TRBV12-3 or TRBV12-4 combines with J gene TRBJ1-5; no clear D. Trimming removed 6 bases from V and 0 bases from J, with 6 bases in between. This CDR3 has 13 residues. CDR3 protein: CASRSYSNQPQHF. In nucleotides, the CDR3 is TGTGCCAGCAGGTCCTATAGCAATCAGCCCCAGCATTTT.

V is TRBV19 and J is TRBJ1-5; D may be TRBD1 (5 bases). Per the germline V gene, CDR1 is LNHDA and CDR2 is SQIVND (reference sequence). The V gene lost 7 bases and the J gene lost 1 base, with 14 bases spanning the gap. The CDR3 length is 15 residues. The CDR3 is CASNMGLTSNQPQHF. The CDR3 DNA reads TGTGCCAGTAATATGGGACTAACGAGCAATCAGCCCCAGCATTTT.

This rearrangement joins TRBV2 to TRBJ1-5, with D maybe TRBD1 (5 bases). V lost 7 bases and J lost 4, with 17 bases in between. CDR1 and CDR2 (germline): SNHLY, FYNNEI. The CDR3 is made up of 15 amino acids. The CDR3 coding sequence is TGTGCCAGCAACCCTCGGGGCGGGGCTAATCAGCCCCAGCATTTT. Translating gives CASNPRGGANQPQHF.

V and J are TRBV6-1 and TRBJ1-4; no firm D call. The CDR3 totals 16 residues. V was cut by 4 bases and J by 2 bases, with 14 bases left in between. Germline CDR1 is MNHNS and CDR2 is SASEGT. The CDR3 DNA reads TGTGCCAGCAGTGTCTCTTCCCTAGGGACTAATGAAAAACTGTTTTTT. This translates into CASSVSSLGTNEKLFF.